The clone carrying this TCR beta chain has ten or more counts. The antigen remains unidentified. The entry originates in a study of human T cells and chemical hapten exposure. Study-level background: Chiefly female patients presented with alopecia areata, totalis or universalis. Per-sample TCR yield variability stemmed mainly from small pooled library volume differences. General study results and limits: Expanded TCRs grouped into significantly more large CDR3 similarity clusters than controls produced.

TCRdb redid the calling of the RACE reads with MiXCR, one entry per CDR3 protein. The sample carries about 90,000 distinct CDR3 sequences, about a tenth recorded once. Documented time point: patch test 3, about 24 weeks after DPC sensitization. Treatment defined: therapeutic diphenylcyclopropenone sensitization with weekly scalp DPC. Alopecia patients, 18 to 70 years old and DPC-suitable, served as donors. CDR3 size: 14 residues. J was trimmed by 14 bases and V by 4 bases; bases with no gene match: 11. Germline V gives CDR1 KGHDR, CDR2 SFDVKD. V usage is TRBV24-1 and J usage is TRBJ2-3; 10 nucleotides line up with TRBD1. The sequence was collected from a woman in her 30s with alopecia areata. Some clones in this sample may be carry-over from other donors' samples. The sequences come from whole blood, collected in connection with sensitization to the hapten diphenylcyclopropenone (DPC). The CDR3 coding sequence is TGTGCCACCAGTGACCGGACAGGGGGTACCGCAGTGTATTTT. Amino acids: CATSDRTGGTAVYF.